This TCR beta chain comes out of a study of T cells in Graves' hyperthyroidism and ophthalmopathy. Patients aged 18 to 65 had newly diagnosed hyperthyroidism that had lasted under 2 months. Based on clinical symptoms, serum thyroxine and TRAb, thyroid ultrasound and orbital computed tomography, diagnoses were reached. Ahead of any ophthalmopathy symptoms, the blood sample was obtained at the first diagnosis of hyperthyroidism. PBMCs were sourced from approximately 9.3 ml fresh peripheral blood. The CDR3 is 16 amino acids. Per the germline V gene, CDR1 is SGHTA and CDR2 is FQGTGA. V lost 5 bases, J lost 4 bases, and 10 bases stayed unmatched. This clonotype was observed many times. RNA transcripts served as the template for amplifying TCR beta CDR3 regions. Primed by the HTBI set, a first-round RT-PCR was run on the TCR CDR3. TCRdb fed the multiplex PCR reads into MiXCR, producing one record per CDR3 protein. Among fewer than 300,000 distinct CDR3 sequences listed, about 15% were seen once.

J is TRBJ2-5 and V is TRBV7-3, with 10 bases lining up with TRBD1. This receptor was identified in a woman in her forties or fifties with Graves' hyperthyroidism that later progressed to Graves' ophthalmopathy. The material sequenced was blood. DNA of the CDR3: TGTGCCAGCAGCATTGCGGGACAGGGGAAAGGAGAGACCCAGTACTTC. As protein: CASSIAGQGKGETQYF.